The 22 T cell receptor beta chains below come from one sample, sequenced in a study of T cells after yellow fever vaccination. In TCRdb, the 5' RACE reads were re-called with MiXCR into one record per CDR3 protein. The table has some 160,000 distinct CDR3 sequences, around 9.3% seen once. The sequencing here drew on CD8+ T cells sorted from PBMCs, taken 45 days after the yellow fever booster vaccination. All receptors come from a man aged 18 to 30 who received the YFV17D yellow fever vaccine.

The chain recombines TRBV6-5 with TRBJ2-1; 11 nucleotides line up with TRBD2. The CDR3 spans 16 residues. Trimming at V came to 2 bases and at J to 1 base, leaving 1 base not matched to a gene. Per the germline V gene, CDR1 is MNHEY and CDR2 is SVGAGI. CDR3 sequence: CASSYGTSGSYNEQFF. Written as DNA, the CDR3 is TGTGCCAGCAGTTACGGGACTAGCGGTTCCTACAATGAGCAGTTCTTC.

The genes are TRBV28 and TRBJ2-5, with a possible D match to TRBD1 (8 bases). CDR3 length: 14 amino acids. Per germline, CDR1 MDHEN and CDR2 SYDVKM. V was shortened by 4 bases and J by 5 bases, with 14 bases between the two germline ends. The chain's CDR3 is CASSYPQGGETQYF. For the CDR3, the DNA is TGTGCCAGCAGTTACCCACAGGGGGGGGAGACCCAGTACTTC.

The chain joins TRBV19 to TRBJ2-2; D may correspond to TRBD1 or TRBD2 (5 bases each). Between the trimmed V and J ends, which lost 6 bases and 6 bases, there was a span of 8 bases. The CDR3 has 12 residues. CDR1 and CDR2 (germline): LNHDA, SQIVND (reference sequence). CDR3 residues: CASRLGAGELFF. Here the CDR3 DNA reads TGTGCCAGTAGACTGGGGGCCGGGGAGCTGTTTTTT.

The chain combines TRBV7-9 with TRBJ2-3, with 9 bases fitting TRBD1. Trimming took 11 bases from V and 4 from J; bases not matched to a gene: 7. Germline V lookup: CDR1 SEHNR, CDR2 FQNEAQ (reference sequence). This CDR3 is 13 amino acids long. CDR3 coding DNA: TGTGCCTCTTGGACAGGGGTGGCAGATACGCAGTATTTT. Protein sequence: CASWTGVADTQYF.

The rearrangement joins TRBV12-3 or TRBV12-4 to TRBJ1-1, with 7 bases fitting TRBD1. This CDR3 is 14 amino acids long. Trimming removed 5 bases from V and 2 bases from J; junction bases left unmatched: 5. CDR3 DNA sequence: TGTGCCAGCAGTCCACAGGGGACTAACACTGAAGCTTTCTTT. It is translated as CASSPQGTNTEAFF.

This chain connects TRBV29-1 to TRBJ1-4, with D uncertain. Germline CDR1 reads SQVTM; CDR2 reads ANQGSEA. Trimming cost V 5 bases and J 7 bases, with 8 bases left between them. The CDR3 contains 11 residues. The CDR3 loop reads CSVSGGEKLFF. The CDR3 coding sequence is TGCAGCGTTTCAGGCGGTGAAAAACTGTTTTTT.

This clonotype has a count of ten or more. The rearrangement joins TRBV5-4 to TRBJ2-3, with 11 bases fitting TRBD2. This CDR3 is 16 amino acids long. J was trimmed by 0 bases and V by 0 bases; bases with no gene match: 0. The V gene's germline CDR1 is SGHNT and CDR2 YYREEE (reference sequence). The chain's CDR3 is CASSLGLAGSTDTQYF. CDR3 DNA: TGTGCCAGCAGCTTGGGACTAGCGGGGAGCACAGATACGCAGTATTTT.

This clonotype was picked up many times. The chain employs TRBV7-9 and TRBJ2-7; 7 bases agree with TRBD1. V dropped 5 bases and J dropped 5; count of bases not matched to a gene: 6. From germline, CDR1 is SEHNR and CDR2 FQNEAQ (reference sequence). The CDR3 runs 13 residues. The CDR3 DNA reads as TGTGCCAGCAGCCTTCCAGGGGGTGACGAGCAGTACTTC. Protein: CASSLPGGDEQYF.

This clonotype has only a few counts. The chain couples TRBV7-9 to TRBJ1-3; the D is unclear. Deletions cut 2 bases from V and 0 bases from J, with 8 bases between. This CDR3 region has 15 residues. Germline CDR1 SEHNR, CDR2 FQNEAQ (reference sequence). CDR3 protein: CASSLPRGSGNTIYF. In DNA, the CDR3 is TGTGCCAGCAGCTTACCCCGGGGCTCTGGAAACACCATATATTTT.

This clonotype was counted between two and nine times. This chain connects TRBV6-1 to TRBJ2-7; the D is unclear. Germline V gene sequence: CDR1 MNHNS, CDR2 SASEGT. This CDR3 is built from 12 residues. Deletions cut 5 bases from V and 4 bases from J, with 9 bases between. CDR3 in DNA: TGTGCCAGCAGTCAACAAGGTTACGAGCAGTACGTC. Amino acid sequence: CASSQQGYEQYV.

The chain links TRBV29-1 to TRBJ2-1, with TRBD2 as a possible D gene (7 bases). The germline V gene has CDR1 SQVTM and CDR2 ANQGSEA. Trimming stripped 7 bases from V and 0 bases from J, with 13 bases between. CDR3 length: 14 amino acids. CDR3 amino acids: CSGGGGPSYNEQFF. Written as DNA, the CDR3 is TGCAGCGGGGGAGGGGGGCCCTCCTACAATGAGCAGTTCTTC.

The chain has TRBV29-1 and TRBJ2-7, with a weak D call TRBD1 (6 bases). The germline CDR1 and CDR2 sequences are SQVTM and ANQGSEA. The CDR3 is made up of 13 amino acids. V lost 1 base, J lost 5 bases, and 12 bases lay in between. This chain's CDR3 is CSVEGRGSNEQYF. CDR3 bases: TGCAGCGTTGAAGGCAGGGGATCTAACGAGCAGTACTTC.

This clonotype was observed at least ten times. The chain recombines TRBV23-1 with TRBJ2-2; perhaps TRBD1 as D (5 bases). TRBV23-1 is an open reading frame, and its role is uncertain. The CDR3 extends over 15 amino acids. Between the trimmed V and J ends, which lost 3 bases and 4 bases, there was a span of 12 bases. For the CDR3, the DNA is TGCGCCAGCAGTCATGCCAGGGCCGGCACCGGGGAGCTGTTTTTT. Its protein product is CASSHARAGTGELFF.

This clonotype has a handful of counts. The CDR3 nucleotides read TGTGCCAGCAGTTACTCGCGGAGTAGCAATCAGCCCCAGCATTTT. Translated: CASSYSRSSNQPQHF. V usage is TRBV6-5 and J usage is TRBJ1-5; D not resolved. CDR1 is MNHEY and CDR2 is SVGAGI in the germline V gene. CDR3 size: 15 residues. The V gene lost 0 bases and the J gene lost 0 bases, with 6 bases spanning the gap.

On this clonotype itself: An end of the junction differs from the germline gene, which may be a read error. The chain couples TRBV6-1 to TRBJ2-2, with a tentative D call TRBD1 (6 bases). The CDR3 is 12 amino acids. CDR1 is MNHNS, CDR2 SASEGT, per germline. CDR3: CAGRGSIGELFF. The CDR3 DNA follows: TGTGCCGGCAGGGGTTCGATCGGGGAGCTGTTTTTT.

This clonotype was detected a few times. This chain joins TRBV7-8 and TRBJ1-2, with a possible D match to TRBD1 (5 bases). V shed 7 bases and J shed 7 bases, with 22 bases lying between them. The CDR3 is 15 amino acids. Germline V gives CDR1 SGHVS, CDR2 FQNEAQ. The DNA for the CDR3 is TGTGCCAGCATCGACTTTCGGGGGGGTTACGCTGGCTACACCTTC. Encoded protein: CASIDFRGGYAGYTF.

In its sample, this clonotype was seen many times. The chain is built from TRBV9 and TRBJ2-1; a possible D gene is TRBD1 (6 bases). V was cut by 4 bases and J by 7 bases, with 15 bases left in between. Germline CDR1 and CDR2: SGDLS and YYNGEE. This CDR3 is 14 amino acids long. The CDR3 region has the DNA TGTGCCAGCAGCCCCCCAAGGGGGTGGAATGAGCAGTTCTTC. Encoded protein: CASSPPRGWNEQFF.

This chain uses TRBV2 with TRBJ1-5; D is possibly TRBD1 (5 bases). Germline V gene sequence: CDR1 SNHLY, CDR2 FYNNEI. The CDR3 spans 16 residues. Trimming shortened V by 0 bases and J by 1 base, and 10 bases separated the two germline ends. CDR3 bases: TGTGCCAGCAGTGAAGCGCTTCGGGACAGCAATCAGCCCCAGCATTTT. Encoded protein: CASSEALRDSNQPQHF.

The chain uses TRBV6-2 or TRBV6-3 and TRBJ2-1; TRBD2 agrees at 8 bases. CDR3 length: 14 residues. Germline values: CDR1 MNHEY, CDR2 SVGEGT. J lost 16 bases, V lost 5 bases, and 16 bases had no gene match. CDR3 protein: CASSNPRGGPILFF. DNA of the CDR3: TGTGCCAGCAGTAATCCCCGCGGGGGGCCTATCCTCTTCTTC.

The genes are TRBV7-2 and TRBJ1-1, with a possible D match to TRBD1 (5 bases). CDR3 length: 15 amino acids. Trimming removed 5 bases at V and 0 bases at J, with 13 bases between. Per germline, CDR1 SGHTA and CDR2 FQGNSA. The CDR3: CASSLRARVNTEAFF. The CDR3 nucleotides are TGTGCCAGCAGCCTGAGAGCCAGGGTGAACACTGAAGCTTTCTTT.

This clonotype was recorded a few times. This chain connects TRBV6-5 to TRBJ2-7, with 11 bases identical to TRBD1. Germline lookup yields CDR1 MNHEY and CDR2 SVGAGI. Trimming took 0 bases from V and 2 from J; bases not matched to a gene: 0. This CDR3 spans 15 amino acids. The CDR3 spells CASSYSGQGAYEQYF. CDR3 nucleotides: TGTGCCAGCAGTTACTCGGGACAGGGGGCCTACGAGCAGTACTTC.

The rearrangement uses TRBV29-1 and TRBJ2-3; the match to TRBD2 covers 8 bases. V lost 4 bases and J lost 3; bases outside the gene matches: 12. CDR1 and CDR2 from the germline V gene are SQVTM and ANQGSEA. This CDR3 is built from 16 residues. The CDR3 DNA sequence: TGCAGCGTTGTCGGGGGGGCTTGTCGAATTACAGATACGCAGTATTTT. This encodes CSVVGGACRITDTQYF.